This entry lists 10 T cell receptor beta chains sequenced from one sample in a study of T cell repertoires in aging, cancer and after chemotherapy. A mixed TRB-A/B primer pool amplified rearranged TRB by multiplex touch-down PCR. Via MiXCR, TCRdb re-called the multiplex PCR reads, giving one row per CDR3 protein. Of 8,500 to 10,000 distinct CDR3 sequences in the sample, approximately 35% were seen once. The template was genomic DNA from peripheral blood, not RNA. Sequenced: blood. Every receptor here comes from a human donor in good health. The donor label of this sample is uncertain.

The chain joins TRBV5-5 to TRBJ1-1, with D possibly matching TRBD1 (6 bases). Germline CDR1 and CDR2: SGHKS and YYEKEE (reference sequence). Trimming removed 0 bases from V and 0 bases from J, with 12 bases in between. This CDR3 comprises 16 residues. The CDR3 DNA is TGTGCCAGCAGCTTGGCCTTCGGACAGATGAACACTGAAGCTTTCTTT. Protein sequence: CASSLAFGQMNTEAFF.

By share, this clonotype counts as medium-sized. The chain combines TRBV19 with TRBJ1-2, with TRBD1 identical over 11 bases. Germline V gene data show CDR1 as LNHDA and CDR2 as SQIVND (reference sequence). With 4 bases clipped from V and 7 bases from J, the junction kept 8 bases outside the gene matches. This CDR3 region has 15 residues. As DNA, the CDR3 is TGTGCCAGTAGTACCTGGGACAGGGGGTACGCTGGCTACACCTTC. Translating it yields CASSTWDRGYAGYTF.

V is TRBV4-1 and J is TRBJ2-5; tentative D call: TRBD2 (6 bases). This CDR3 comprises 16 residues. V was pared by 2 bases and J by 4 bases, with 17 bases between. The germline V gene has CDR1 MGHRA and CDR2 YSYEKL. In nucleotides, the CDR3 is TGCGCCAGCAGCCAAACCGTCACCGGAGGGTCAGAGACCCAGTACTTC. Encoded protein: CASSQTVTGGSETQYF.

This clonotype appeared a few times. The chain uses TRBV15 and TRBJ1-2; no firm D call. CDR1 is LNHNV and CDR2 is YYDKDF in the germline V gene (reference sequence). This CDR3 is built from 14 residues. Between the trimmed V and J ends, which lost 1 base and 4 bases, there was a span of 10 bases. CDR3 nucleotide sequence: TGTGCCACCAGCAGAGGTGAGGATTTCTATGGCTACACCTTC. It is translated as CATSRGEDFYGYTF.

This chain links TRBV19 with TRBJ1-1; D gene ambiguous. The CDR3 is made up of 13 amino acids. CDR1 and CDR2 (germline): LNHDA, SQIVND (reference sequence). The V end lost 6 bases, the J end lost 2 bases, and 10 bases lay between the germline ends. The CDR3 coding sequence is TGTGCCAGTAGGATACAAGAAAACACTGAAGCTTTCTTT. Amino acid sequence: CASRIQENTEAFF. Full variable domain (outside the CDR3, taken from reference TRBV19 and TRBJ1-1): DGGITQSPKYLFRKEGQNVTLSCEQNLNHDAMYWYRQDPGQGLRLIYYSQIVNDFQKGDIAEGYSVSREKKESFPLTVTSAQKNPTAFYLCASRIQENTEAFFGQGTRLTVV.

This sequence joins TRBV27 and TRBJ1-2, with a weak D call TRBD1 (6 bases). Germline-derived CDR1 and CDR2 are MNHEY and SMNVEV (reference sequence). Trimming shortened V by 6 bases and J by 1 base, and 15 bases separated the two germline ends. CDR3 length equals 15 residues. Here the CDR3 reads CASSKSDRLNYGYTF. CDR3 bases: TGTGCCAGCAGCAAATCGGACAGACTTAACTATGGCTACACCTTC.

The chain couples TRBV18 to TRBJ1-2; 10 bases are a match to TRBD1. With 2 bases clipped from V and 7 bases from J, the junction kept 7 bases outside the gene matches. This CDR3 is built from 15 residues. CDR1 is KGHSH, CDR2 LQKENI, per germline. The CDR3 loop is CASSPVTGGRSGYTF. The CDR3 coding sequence is TGTGCCAGCTCACCAGTGACAGGGGGCCGCTCTGGCTACACCTTC.

The V call is TRBV7-9, the J call TRBJ1-6, with 10 bases matching TRBD1. The CDR3 extends over 16 amino acids. Trimming took 3 bases from V and 7 from J; bases not matched to a gene: 6. Germline CDR1 reads SEHNR; CDR2 reads FQNEAQ (reference sequence). The CDR3 region is CASSLDRGYENSPLHF. CDR3 DNA: TGTGCCAGCAGCTTGGACAGGGGGTACGAGAATTCACCCCTCCACTTT.

Only a few counts were recorded for this clonotype. The J gene is TRBJ2-1, the V gene TRBV7-6, with 10 bases identical to TRBD1. CDR1 is SGHVS, CDR2 FNYEAQ, per germline. Unmatched junction bases numbered 4, after V lost 5 bases and J lost 3 bases. The CDR3 contains 15 residues. The CDR3 spells CASSRGTGDYNEQFF. The CDR3 DNA sequence: TGTGCCAGCAGCCGCGGGACAGGGGACTACAATGAGCAGTTCTTC.

This chain connects TRBV10-3 to TRBJ2-5; TRBD2 is a possible D gene (5 bases). The CDR3 loop spans 13 amino acids. The V gene lost 4 bases and the J gene lost 2 bases, with 8 bases spanning the gap. CDR1 is ENHRY and CDR2 is SYGVKD in the germline V gene. The CDR3 protein is CAISGAAQETQYF. The CDR3 nucleotides are TGTGCCATCAGTGGAGCGGCACAAGAGACCCAGTACTTC.